This entry describes one T cell receptor (beta chain). The source of the sample is a study of blood T cell repertoires in COVID-19. Germline CDR1 is SGHTA and CDR2 is FQGNSA. The CDR3 totals 15 residues. The V gene lost 10 bases and the J gene lost 0 bases, with 16 bases spanning the gap. Participants, about 18 to 95 years old, spanned some 23 US areas. Two negative PCRs, clearance, or symptom resolution had been documented for recovered Cohort 3 donors. The protocol was immunoSEQ multiplex PCR, while the TCRdb copy is restricted to in-frame clones and leaves out a portion. The sample has hundreds of thousands of clones, about 91% seen once.

The chain joins TRBV7-2 to TRBJ1-3; D unclear. The source material was PBMCs or T cells enriched from blood (not recorded which). The TCR comes from a woman aged 18-29 years who had recovered from COVID-19. Written as DNA, the CDR3 is TGTGCCACCAGACGTGGTCGCGGCTCTGGAAACACCATATATTTT. Amino acid sequence: CATRRGRGSGNTIYF.